This TCR beta chain was recorded in a study of breast tumors, draining lymph nodes, adjacent tissues. This CDR3 region has 20 residues. The V segment lost 0 bases and the J segment 0 bases; nucleotides outside the gene matches: 11. In germline, CDR1 is MNHNY, CDR2 SVGAGI (reference sequence). TCRdb independently ran MiXCR on the multiplex PCR reads; one entry per CDR3 protein. The sample carries about 110,000 distinct CDR3 sequences, 30% recorded once. Breast cancer patients provided tissue from their axillary draining lymph nodes. Ten or more counts support this clonotype. The material sequenced was axillary lymph node tissue. V is TRBV6-6 and J is TRBJ2-2; TRBD1 matches at 9 bases. This TCR came from a female donor with breast cancer. Some clones in this sample may be carry-over from other donors' samples. The CDR3 here is CASSYSGGDRALSNTGELFF. CDR3 nucleotides: TGTGCCAGCAGTTACTCGGGAGGGGACAGGGCACTCTCGAACACCGGGGAGCTGTTTTTT.